These 11 T cell receptor beta chains share one sample of origin, sequenced in a study of blood T cells in healthy people across ages. The second PCR ran about 6 to 12 cycles with a sample-barcoded 5' primer and J-beta primers. One entry per CDR3 protein, called by TCRdb with MiXCR from the 5' RACE reads. The sample consists of around 1.5 million distinct CDR3 sequences, roughly 59% of them appearing once. The sample was blood. The receptor set was obtained from a man in his late teens or twenties in good health.

This clonotype has just a few counts. The chain joins TRBV5-1 to TRBJ2-1, with 13 nucleotides matching TRBD2. The CDR3 contains 14 residues. Germline loops: CDR1 SGHRS, CDR2 YFSETQ. The V gene end was trimmed by 4 bases and the J gene end by 10 bases; junction bases not matched to a gene: 5. In DNA, the CDR3 is TGCGCCAGCAGCCCCGGGACTAGCGGGATAGAGCAGTTCTTC. Protein: CASSPGTSGIEQFF.

The gene calls are TRBV6-2 or TRBV6-3 and TRBJ1-1; the D is unclear. Looked up from germline, CDR1 is MNHEY and CDR2 is SVGEGT. V was pared by 2 bases and J by 5 bases, with 12 bases between. This CDR3 has 14 amino acids. The CDR3 sequence is CASSYGRLGTEAFF. DNA of the CDR3: TGTGCCAGCAGTTACGGCAGGTTAGGGACTGAAGCTTTCTTT.

This clonotype was seen only once. A much larger clone sits a single nucleotide away, making a read error possible. The rearrangement links TRBV29-1 to TRBJ2-5; D gene ambiguous. The CDR3 consists of 14 residues. Trimming took 6 bases from V and 0 from J, leaving 14 bases between them. Germline loops: CDR1 SQVTM, CDR2 ANQGSEA. CDR3 amino acids: CSVPKAEYQETQYF. CDR3 in DNA: TGCAGCGTCCCTAAGGCAGAGTACCAAGAGACCCAGTACTTC.

This clonotype turned up a few times. This sequence joins TRBV27 and TRBJ2-1; D unresolved. Germline V gene sequence: CDR1 MNHEY, CDR2 SMNVEV (reference sequence). The V and J ends lost 0 bases and 5 bases respectively, with 5 bases between them. The CDR3 contains 13 residues. The CDR3 DNA reads TGTGCCAGCAGTTTATCTTGGGACAATGAGCAGTTCTTC. This translates into CASSLSWDNEQFF.

The rearrangement links TRBV10-3 to TRBJ2-7; 7 bases are shared with TRBD2. From germline, CDR1 is ENHRY and CDR2 SYGVKD. The CDR3 has 16 amino acids. V lost 0 bases and J lost 0; bases outside the gene matches: 5. The CDR3 DNA sequence: TGTGCCATCAGTGAGTCCCCTAGCGGCAGCTCCTACGAGCAGTACTTC. Its translation: CAISESPSGSSYEQYF.

The chain recombines TRBV20-1 with TRBJ2-5; D is possibly TRBD1 (5 bases). The length of the CDR3 is 15 residues. CDR1 DFQATT and CDR2 SNEGSKA come from the germline V gene (reference sequence). The V and J ends lost 3 bases and 2 bases respectively, with 16 bases between them. The CDR3 nucleotides read TGCAGTGCTAGTACTGGCGACAGTTTACAAGAGACCCAGTACTTC. Amino acid sequence: CSASTGDSLQETQYF.

The V call is TRBV14, the J call TRBJ1-1; no definite D call. Trimming removed 0 bases at V and 4 bases at J, with 9 bases between. CDR1 is SGHDN and CDR2 is FVKESK in the germline V gene. The CDR3 contains 14 residues. The CDR3 loop reads CASSQDPRGTEAFF. CDR3 sequence (DNA): TGTGCCAGCAGCCAAGATCCCCGTGGCACTGAAGCTTTCTTT.

The chain joins TRBV10-3 to TRBJ2-3; 15 bases are shared with TRBD2. The CDR3 has 17 amino acids. Germline CDR1 and CDR2: ENHRY and SYGVKD. Trimming took 6 bases from V and 2 from J; bases not matched to a gene: 6. DNA for the CDR3: TGTGCCATCAGCCCGGGACTAGCGGGGGGACACACAGATACGCAGTATTTT. As protein: CAISPGLAGGHTDTQYF.

The J gene is TRBJ2-1, the V gene TRBV10-3; 7 positions match TRBD1. With V trimmed by 10 bases and J by 0 bases, 21 bases remained unmatched. The CDR3 spans 19 residues. The germline CDR1 and CDR2 sequences are ENHRY and SYGVKD. This CDR3 is CATCGQGDSDKSSYNEQFF. For the CDR3, the DNA is TGTGCCACTTGCGGTCAGGGGGACAGCGATAAAAGCTCCTACAATGAGCAGTTCTTC.

The genes are TRBV7-2 and TRBJ2-2; maybe TRBD2 (5 bases). The CDR3 sequence is 17 residues long. Germline V gene data show CDR1 as SGHTA and CDR2 as FQGNSA. V lost 2 bases to trimming and J lost 4 bases, with 17 bases between them. CDR3 DNA sequence: TGTGCCAGCAGCTTAAGACCGGGGTTAGGCCCCACCGGGGAGCTGTTTTTT. It is translated as CASSLRPGLGPTGELFF.

V gene TRBV19 combines with J gene TRBJ1-5, with TRBD1 identical over 7 bases. This CDR3 is 15 amino acids long. CDR1 and CDR2 (germline): LNHDA, SQIVND (reference sequence). J lost 4 bases, V lost 5 bases, and 8 bases had no gene match. This CDR3 is CASSPLDRRNQPQHF. CDR3 DNA: TGTGCCAGTAGTCCGTTGGACAGGCGAAATCAGCCCCAGCATTTT.